The 7 T cell receptor beta chains below all came from one sample that was sequenced in a study of T cell changes during pregnancy in multiple sclerosis. Sequencing used immunoSEQ multiplex PCR; TCRdb keeps in-frame clones, though not all of them. The repertoire holds roughly 63,000 clones, with about 90% as singletons. The material was peripheral blood, obtained in the second trimester of pregnancy. The receptors stem from a female donor in good health, enrolled as a control in a pregnancy study.

The rearrangement uses TRBV5-4 and TRBJ1-6; weak D call: TRBD1 (6 bases). V lost 4 bases and J lost 7, with 21 bases in between. The CDR3 is 17 residues long. Germline CDR1 is SGHNT and CDR2 is YYREEE (reference sequence). CDR3 region: CASSRTGTRQRNSPLHF. CDR3 nucleotide sequence: TGTGCCAGCAGCCGCACCGGGACAAGGCAAAGGAATTCACCCCTCCACTTT.

This clone was observed once. V gene TRBV29-1 combines with J gene TRBJ2-7; 10 nucleotides align to TRBD2. From germline, CDR1 is SQVTM and CDR2 ANQGSEA. The ends lost 2 bases at V and 4 bases at J; junction bases unmatched: 5. CDR3 size: 14 residues. The CDR3 sequence: CSVEPSGSGYEQYF. As DNA, the CDR3 is TGCAGCGTTGAACCTAGCGGGAGCGGGTACGAGCAGTACTTC.

V is TRBV7-8 and J is TRBJ2-5, with 9 positions matching TRBD2. V gave up 3 bases and J gave up 7 bases; unmatched junction bases: 6. The CDR3 length is 14 residues. The germline V gene encodes CDR1 SGHVS and CDR2 FQNEAQ. CDR3 coding DNA: TGTGCCAGCAGCTTTACAGCGCGGGGGGGGACCCAGTACTTC. Translated, it gives CASSFTARGGTQYF.

The chain carries TRBV30 and TRBJ1-5; D may be TRBD1 (5 bases). V was cut by 2 bases and J by 6 bases, with 14 bases left in between. The CDR3 length is 14 residues. CDR1 and CDR2 (germline): GTSNPN, SVGIG (reference sequence). CDR3 sequence reads: CAWSPGPGGQPQHF. The CDR3 DNA reads TGTGCCTGGAGTCCAGGTCCGGGGGGTCAGCCCCAGCATTTT. The entire variable domain, with the rest obtained from reference TRBV30 and TRBJ1-5, is as follows: SQTIHQWPATLVQPVGSPLSLECTVEGTSNPNLYWYRQAAGRGLQLLFYSVGIGQISSEVPQNLSASRPQDRQFILSSKKLLLSDSGFYLCAWSPGPGGQPQHFGDGTRLSIL.

This clone has only a few counts. This chain links TRBV6-6 with TRBJ1-5, with D perhaps matching TRBD1 (6 bases). There are 13 residues in the CDR3. Trimming pared 4 bases from V and 4 bases from J, leaving 8 bases between. CDR1 and CDR2 from the germline V gene are MNHNY and SVGAGI (reference sequence). The CDR3 DNA follows: TGTGCCAGCAGTTCAGGGGAAAATCAGCCCCAGCATTTT. This codes for CASSSGENQPQHF.

The rearrangement links TRBV5-1 to TRBJ1-5; no clear D. V was pared by 1 base and J by 5 bases, with 7 bases between. CDR1 SGHRS and CDR2 YFSETQ come from the germline V gene. CDR3 length equals 13 residues. CDR3 amino acids: CASSLTVDQPQHF. The CDR3 DNA is TGCGCCAGCAGCTTGACAGTGGATCAGCCCCAGCATTTT.

The rearrangement uses TRBV6-6 and TRBJ1-2; 9 bases are shared with TRBD1. The germline CDR1 and CDR2 sequences are MNHNY and SVGAGI (reference sequence). This CDR3 region has 16 residues. V trimming: 6 bases; J trimming: 4 bases; junction bases outside the gene matches: 12. CDR3 sequence (DNA): TGTGCCAGCAGCCCTACCCGGGACAGGGTCCTCTATGGCTACACCTTC. It specifies CASSPTRDRVLYGYTF.